This TCR beta chain was identified during a study of OX40 agonist ivuxolimab in advanced cancers. Looking at the study overall: Eligibility rules accepted prior anti-PD-1, anti-PD-L1 or anti-CTLA-4 therapy, and 35% to 40% had some.

CDR1 and CDR2 (germline): SGHVS, FNYEAQ. The ends were cut back, 2 bases at V and 8 bases at J, with 12 bases in the middle. The CDR3 has 13 residues. Some clones are missing from TCRdb's copy, which holds only in-frame ones; the method was immunoSEQ multiplex PCR. The sample contains about 79,000 clones, around 94% of which appear only once. This chain connects TRBV7-6 to TRBJ1-2; D is unclear. This clonotype was obtained from an adult with an advanced solid tumor such as melanoma, head and neck, liver or kidney cancer. Sample: CD4+ or CD8+ T cells sorted from blood, taken in a trial of the OX40 agonist ivuxolimab. The chain's CDR3 is CASSLRENLGYTF. The CDR3 coding sequence is TGTGCCAGCAGCTTAAGGGAGAATTTAGGCTACACCTTC.